This is a list of T cell receptor beta chains from one sample in a study of OX40 agonist ivuxolimab in advanced cancers. Clones were sequenced by immunoSEQ multiplex PCR, and TCRdb holds only the in-frame ones, with some missing. Here the sample spans roughly 92,000 clones, roughly 90% being singletons. The sequenced sample was CD4+ or CD8+ T cells sorted from blood, obtained in a trial of the OX40 agonist ivuxolimab. The receptors here all came from an adult with an advanced solid tumor such as melanoma, head and neck, liver or kidney cancer. Both conserved end residues are part of each CDR3. The order of the fields is clone size, V gene, D gene, J gene, CDR3 protein, CDR3 DNA. The D gene is left open where the match is weak. Rows give clone size only sometimes, using once, few, many, or a class for an expanded clone.

once	TRBV5-4	.	TRBJ2-1	CASSSGAGYNEQFF	TGTGCCAGCAGCTCGGGGGCTGGGTACAATGAGCAGTTCTTC
.	TRBV29-1	.	TRBJ2-7	CSVETVGAEGNYEQYF	TGCAGCGTTGAAACGGTGGGGGCGGAGGGGAACTACGAGCAGTACTTC
.	TRBV6-5	TRBD1	TRBJ1-2	CASSLGQNYGYTF	TGTGCCAGCAGTCTGGGACAGAACTATGGCTACACCTTC
.	TRBV4-1	.	TRBJ1-3	CASSQYTGNSGNTIYF	TGCGCCAGCAGCCAATATACAGGGAACTCTGGAAACACCATATATTTT
.	TRBV5-6	.	TRBJ1-2	CASSRVRNEVYGYTF	TGTGCCAGCAGCAGGGTCCGAAATGAGGTCTATGGCTACACCTTC
.	TRBV27	.	TRBJ1-2	CASGTAGGYTF	TGTGCCAGCGGGACGGCCGGGGGCTACACCTTC
.	TRBV11-2	.	TRBJ2-5	CASSPDVGRETQYF	TGTGCCAGCAGCCCCGACGTCGGTCGAGAGACCCAGTACTTC
once	TRBV28	TRBD1	TRBJ2-2	CASSLWGDRESGELFF	TGTGCCAGCAGTTTATGGGGGGACAGGGAATCCGGGGAGCTGTTTTTT
.	TRBV13	TRBD1	TRBJ2-7	CASSLDLGTGTYEQYF	TGTGCCAGCAGCTTAGATCTAGGGACAGGAACCTACGAGCAGTACTTC
once	TRBV27	.	TRBJ1-2	CASSPDGYGYTF	TGTGCCAGCAGCCCAGACGGCTATGGCTACACCTTC
.	TRBV19	.	TRBJ2-1	CASSRQYNEQFF	TGTGCCAGTAGTAGACAGTACAATGAGCAGTTCTTC
.	TRBV29-1	.	TRBJ2-5	CSVETADRNQETQYF	TGCAGCGTTGAAACGGCGGATCGAAACCAAGAGACCCAGTACTTC
.	TRBV7-2	TRBD1	TRBJ2-3	CASSMGQGRTDTQYF	TGTGCCAGCAGCATGGGACAGGGAAGGACAGATACGCAGTATTTT
.	TRBV9	TRBD2	TRBJ2-3	CASSPVAGGPSDTQYF	TGTGCCAGCAGCCCAGTAGCGGGGGGGCCTTCCGATACGCAGTATTTT
.	TRBV7-9	.	TRBJ1-1	CASSHIGRSNTEAFF	TGTGCCAGCAGCCACATAGGTAGGTCGAACACTGAAGCTTTCTTT
.	TRBV4-1	TRBD1	TRBJ1-2	CASSRIDRGSYGYTF	TGCGCCAGCAGCCGAATCGACAGGGGCTCTTATGGCTACACCTTC
.	TRBV5-6	TRBD2	TRBJ2-1	CASSILANEQFF	TGTGCCAGCAGCATACTAGCGAATGAGCAGTTCTTC
.	TRBV6-5	.	TRBJ1-2	CASSNSPPASTF	TGTGCCAGCAGCAACTCCCCCCCAGCCAGCACCTTC
.	TRBV11-2	TRBD1	TRBJ1-2	CASSFGQGAPYGYTF	TGTGCCAGCAGTTTTGGACAGGGGGCCCCCTATGGCTACACCTTC
.	TRBV7-6	.	TRBJ2-7	CASSLEGGVGYEQYF	TGTGCCAGCAGCTTAGAGGGGGGTGTTGGCTACGAGCAGTACTTC
.	TRBV7-9	TRBD1	TRBJ2-7	CASSPPGQGAREQYF	TGTGCCAGCAGCCCCCCCGGACAGGGGGCGCGCGAGCAGTACTTC
.	TRBV19	TRBD1	TRBJ1-3	CASSTRDRGMDTIYF	TGTGCCAGTAGTACCCGGGACAGGGGAATGGACACCATATATTTT
.	TRBV11-3	TRBD1	TRBJ1-1	CASSTTGGTEAFF	TGTGCCAGCAGCACTACAGGGGGGACTGAAGCTTTCTTT
.	TRBV5-1	TRBD2	TRBJ2-5	CASSFTSGGSETQYF	TGCGCCAGCAGCTTCACTAGCGGGGGCTCAGAGACCCAGTACTTC
.	TRBV19	.	TRBJ1-1	CATEDTPVGTEAFF	TGTGCCACCGAGGACACCCCGGTGGGTACTGAAGCTTTCTTT
.	TRBV5-1	.	TRBJ1-2	CASSSQVSSNYGYTF	TGCGCCAGCAGCTCGCAAGTGAGCAGCAACTATGGCTACACCTTC
.	TRBV5-5	.	TRBJ2-7	CASSSSGAAEQYF	TGTGCCAGCAGCTCTAGTGGCGCAGCCGAGCAGTACTTC
.	TRBV5-6	.	TRBJ2-5	CASSKPGQETQYF	TGTGCCAGCAGCAAGCCGGGACAAGAGACCCAGTACTTC
.	TRBV21-1	.	TRBJ2-3	CASSKFPDTDTQYF	TGTGCCAGCAGCAAATTTCCGGACACAGATACGCAGTATTTT
.	TRBV27	TRBD2	TRBJ2-7	CASSPTSGGIYEQYF	TGTGCCAGCAGCCCTACTAGCGGGGGTATCTACGAGCAGTACTTC
many	TRBV5-1	.	TRBJ2-7	CASSLAYGGTSYEQYF	TGCGCCAGCAGCTTGGCGTACGGCGGGACCTCCTACGAGCAGTACTTC
.	TRBV5-1	.	TRBJ2-7	CASSLGGYEQYF	TGCGCCAGCAGCTTGGGAGGGTACGAGCAGTACTTC
.	TRBV9	.	TRBJ1-3	CASRGGTGNTIYF	TGTGCCAGCAGGGGGGGGACTGGAAACACCATATATTTT
.	TRBV27	.	TRBJ2-7	CASSLLSPGEQYF	TGTGCCAGCAGTTTACTATCCCCAGGCGAGCAGTACTTC
.	TRBV29-1	.	TRBJ2-1	CSVERGHYNEQFF	TGCAGCGTTGAAAGGGGACACTACAATGAGCAGTTCTTC
.	TRBV9	.	TRBJ2-3	CASSLSSGLGQYF	TGTGCCAGCAGCCTCAGTTCTGGGCTGGGGCAGTATTTT